This T cell receptor (beta chain) was identified during a study of T cell responses to AZD1222 COVID-19 vaccine. Of note for this clone: Antigen unknown.

Study-wide results and limits: Only 5 or 6 individuals given AZD1222 were seropositive at baseline. Donors skewed white British and female; clonal diversity was possibly underestimated.

Generated by immunoSEQ multiplex PCR, the TCRdb table keeps only in-frame clones and is missing some. The data show 70,000 or so clones, about three quarters seen once. The CDR3 has 15 amino acids. Germline CDR1 and CDR2: LGHNA and YNFKEQ. The junction had 4 bases not matched to a gene; V was cut back by 1 base and J by 7 bases. The TCR sequence derives from an adult in good health. This chain uses TRBV4-2 with TRBJ2-1, with TRBD2 matching over 10 bases. The input for sequencing was peripheral blood, taken on day 0 of AZD1222 vaccination. The CDR3 nucleotides are TGTGCCAGCAGCCAAGGAAGCGGGGGGGCAAATGAGCAGTTCTTC. The encoded protein is CASSQGSGGANEQFF.